One and the same sample provided the 18 T cell receptor beta chains below, sequenced in a study of blood T cell repertoires in COVID-19. Produced via immunoSEQ multiplex PCR; TCRdb's table is partial and in-frame only. There are tens of thousands of clones in the sample; 91% occur only once, and about 1.9% lies in the top ten. The sample consisted of peripheral blood. The source of these receptors is a woman aged 50 to 60 in a cohort sampled during active COVID-19.

The chain employs TRBV7-8 and TRBJ1-5; 7 positions agree with TRBD1. V was pared by 7 bases and J by 2 bases, with 2 bases of the junction left unmatched. Germline CDR1 SGHVS, CDR2 FQNEAQ. This CDR3 spans 13 amino acids. This CDR3 reads CASTGQGNQPQHF. The DNA of the CDR3 is TGTGCCAGCACCGGACAGGGCAATCAGCCCCAGCATTTT.

The J gene is TRBJ2-1, the V gene TRBV27, with D possibly being TRBD1 (6 bases). The ends were cut back, 6 bases at V and 8 bases at J, with 14 bases in the middle. This CDR3 contains 13 residues. The germline CDR1 and CDR2 sequences are MNHEY and SMNVEV (reference sequence). The CDR3 region has the DNA TGTGCCAGCAGCCCCCCAGGGGTCCATGAGCAGTTCTTC. This translates into CASSPPGVHEQFF.

This chain joins TRBV7-2 and TRBJ2-2; 8 nucleotides align to TRBD2. The CDR3 sequence is 18 residues long. Germline assignment: CDR1 SGHTA and CDR2 FQGNSA. V shed 1 base, J shed 6 bases, and the junction held 13 bases outside the gene matches. CDR3 sequence (DNA): TGTGCCAGCAGCTTAGGCCAGAGAAGCGGGAGAGGGGCCGGGGAGCTGTTTTTT. This codes for CASSLGQRSGRGAGELFF.

The chain joins TRBV2 to TRBJ2-1; TRBD1 aligns across 11 bases. CDR1 and CDR2 from the germline V gene are SNHLY and FYNNEI. The CDR3 length is 15 residues. Trimming took 7 bases from V and 8 from J; bases not matched to a gene: 10. CDR3 residues: CASTNQGQGGDEQFF. In DNA form, the CDR3 reads TGTGCCAGCACTAACCAGGGACAGGGGGGAGATGAGCAGTTCTTC. The complete variable domain, with remaining parts taken from reference TRBV2 and TRBJ2-1, reads EPEVTQTPSHQVTQMGQEVILRCVPISNHLYFYWYRQILGQKVEFLVSFYNNEISEKSEIFDDQFSVERPDGSNFTLKIRSTKLEDSAMYFCASTNQGQGGDEQFFGPGTRLTVL.

This clone has just a few counts. The chain carries TRBV12-3 or TRBV12-4 and TRBJ1-5; TRBD1 might be the D (6 bases). Trimming stripped 6 bases from V and 10 bases from J, with 16 bases between. The CDR3 length is 13 residues. CDR3 bases: TGTGCCAGCAGCCGGGGAGACAGGTATCCCCAGCATTTT. Translating gives CASSRGDRYPQHF.

V gene TRBV28 combines with J gene TRBJ2-3; D might be TRBD1 (5 bases). The CDR3 contains 16 residues. Germline V gene data show CDR1 as MDHEN and CDR2 as SYDVKM. V was pared by 6 bases and J by 5 bases, with 21 bases between. CDR3 in DNA: TGTGCCAGCAGCCAAGCCCAACTGGCTAGGGGAGATACGCAGTATTTT. Amino acids: CASSQAQLARGDTQYF.

This clone was recorded only once. The V and J genes are TRBV5-1 and TRBJ1-5; 7 nucleotides agree with TRBD1. The germline CDR1 and CDR2 sequences are SGHRS and YFSETQ. The trim removed 5 bases at V and 9 bases at J, leaving 5 bases unmatched. The CDR3 has 12 amino acids. The CDR3 region has the DNA TGCGCCAGCAGGAGTAACAGGGGGCCCCAGCATTTT. Its protein product is CASRSNRGPQHF. Together with reference TRBV5-1 and TRBJ1-5, the CDR3 gives the full variable domain: KAGVTQTPRYLIKTRGQQVTLSCSPISGHRSVSWYQQTPGQGLQFLFEYFSETQRNKGNFPGRFSGRQFSNSRSEMNVSTLELGDSALYLCASRSNRGPQHFGDGTRLSIL.

J is TRBJ1-2 and V is TRBV19, with 12 bases matching TRBD1. Trimming at V came to 4 bases and at J to 6 bases, leaving 18 bases not matched to a gene. This CDR3 is built from 19 residues. The germline CDR1 and CDR2 sequences are LNHDA and SQIVND (reference sequence). The CDR3 region is CASSKRPRDRGPLKDGYTF. The DNA for the CDR3 is TGTGCCAGTAGTAAGCGCCCCCGGGACAGGGGGCCCCTTAAGGATGGCTACACCTTC.

In the case of this clone: At one boundary the junction diverges from the germline segment, which might be a read error. The V gene is TRBV7-2, the J gene TRBJ1-5; TRBD1 matches at 10 bases. Germline V lookup: CDR1 SGHTA, CDR2 FQGNSA. This CDR3 comprises 15 residues. CDR3 region: CASSGLTGGNQPQHF. The CDR3 DNA is TGTGCCAGCAGCGGACTGACAGGGGGCAACCAGCCCCAGCATTTT.

J is TRBJ1-1 and V is TRBV19, with a weak D call TRBD1 (6 bases). CDR3 length equals 14 residues. From germline, CDR1 is LNHDA and CDR2 SQIVND (reference sequence). The V end was cut by 6 bases, the J end by 1 base, with 12 bases between. For the CDR3, the DNA is TGTGCCAGTAGGGGGAGGGGGACGAACACTGAAGCTTTCTTT. Protein: CASRGRGTNTEAFF. Based on the CDR3 plus reference TRBV19 and TRBJ1-1, the full variable domain is DGGITQSPKYLFRKEGQNVTLSCEQNLNHDAMYWYRQDPGQGLRLIYYSQIVNDFQKGDIAEGYSVSREKKESFPLTVTSAQKNPTAFYLCASRGRGTNTEAFFGQGTRLTVV.

The J gene is TRBJ2-7, the V gene TRBV27, with 11 nucleotides matching TRBD1. The junction had 5 bases not matched to a gene; V was cut back by 4 bases and J by 3 bases. Germline CDR1 MNHEY, CDR2 SMNVEV (reference sequence). The CDR3 length is 15 residues. CDR3 sequence: CASSSQGQGVYEQYF. The DNA of the CDR3 is TGTGCCAGCAGTTCTCAGGGACAGGGGGTCTACGAGCAGTACTTC.

The chain employs TRBV6-5 and TRBJ1-1, with D maybe TRBD1 (6 bases). V lost 8 bases, J lost 1 base, and 14 bases lay in between. This CDR3 is built from 14 residues. The V gene's germline CDR1 is MNHEY and CDR2 SVGAGI. CDR3 sequence reads: CASSTGTTNTEAFF. The CDR3 coding sequence is TGTGCCAGCTCCACCGGGACAACGAACACTGAAGCTTTCTTT.

J is TRBJ2-7 and V is TRBV14; 8 bases match TRBD1. The CDR3 covers 16 residues. Germline CDR1 reads SGHDN; CDR2 reads FVKESK. J lost 3 bases, V lost 2 bases, and 9 bases had no gene match. The CDR3 protein is CASSQPGTGNLYEQYF. The CDR3 DNA follows: TGTGCCAGCAGCCAACCGGGGACAGGAAACCTCTACGAGCAGTACTTC.

This chain uses TRBV11-3 with TRBJ1-6, with a possible D match to TRBD1 (5 bases). The germline V gene has CDR1 SGHNT and CDR2 YENEEA. The CDR3 consists of 13 residues. Trimming stripped 5 bases from V and 9 bases from J, with 11 bases between. CDR3 sequence: CASSRGGSSPLHF. CDR3 nucleotides: TGTGCCAGCAGCCGGGGGGGTAGTTCACCCCTCCACTTT. The full variable domain, its missing parts supplied by reference TRBV11-3 and TRBJ1-6, is EAGVVQSPRYKIIEKKQPVAFWCNPISGHNTLYWYLQNLGQGPELLIRYENEEAVDDSQLPKDRFSAERLKGVDSTLKIQPAELGDSAVYLCASSRGGSSPLHFGNGTRLTVT.

This clone has just one count. The J gene is TRBJ1-5, the V gene TRBV28; D gene unclear. The V end lost 2 bases, the J end lost 7 bases, and 9 bases lay between the germline ends. The CDR3 loop spans 13 amino acids. CDR1 is MDHEN and CDR2 is SYDVKM in the germline V gene. The CDR3 sequence: CASSLVGEQPQHF. DNA of the CDR3: TGTGCCAGCAGTTTAGTGGGAGAACAGCCCCAGCATTTT.

The chain combines TRBV9 with TRBJ2-7; D perhaps matches TRBD1 (5 bases). The CDR3 is made up of 18 amino acids. CDR1 and CDR2 from the germline V gene are SGDLS and YYNGEE. The V gene lost 0 bases and the J gene lost 7 bases, with 26 bases spanning the gap. The CDR3 spells CASSVASKGRLWVWEQYF. The CDR3, as DNA: TGTGCCAGCAGCGTAGCGTCGAAGGGGCGTCTATGGGTGTGGGAGCAGTACTTC.

V is TRBV6-5 and J is TRBJ1-1; 7 bases match TRBD1. This CDR3 has 14 residues. Germline values: CDR1 MNHEY, CDR2 SVGAGI. Trimming cost V 7 bases and J 2 bases; bases outside gene matches: 7. The CDR3 DNA reads TGTGCCAGCAATAAGGGACAGACTAACACTGAAGCTTTCTTT. Protein sequence: CASNKGQTNTEAFF.

V and J are TRBV19 and TRBJ1-3; 7 nucleotides line up with TRBD1. This CDR3 has 14 residues. The V segment lost 7 bases and the J segment 8 bases; nucleotides outside the gene matches: 11. The germline CDR1 and CDR2 sequences are LNHDA and SQIVND (reference sequence). Here the CDR3 reads CASTPRRRGHTIYF. The CDR3 DNA reads TGTGCCAGTACCCCTCGGCGAAGGGGGCACACCATATATTTT.